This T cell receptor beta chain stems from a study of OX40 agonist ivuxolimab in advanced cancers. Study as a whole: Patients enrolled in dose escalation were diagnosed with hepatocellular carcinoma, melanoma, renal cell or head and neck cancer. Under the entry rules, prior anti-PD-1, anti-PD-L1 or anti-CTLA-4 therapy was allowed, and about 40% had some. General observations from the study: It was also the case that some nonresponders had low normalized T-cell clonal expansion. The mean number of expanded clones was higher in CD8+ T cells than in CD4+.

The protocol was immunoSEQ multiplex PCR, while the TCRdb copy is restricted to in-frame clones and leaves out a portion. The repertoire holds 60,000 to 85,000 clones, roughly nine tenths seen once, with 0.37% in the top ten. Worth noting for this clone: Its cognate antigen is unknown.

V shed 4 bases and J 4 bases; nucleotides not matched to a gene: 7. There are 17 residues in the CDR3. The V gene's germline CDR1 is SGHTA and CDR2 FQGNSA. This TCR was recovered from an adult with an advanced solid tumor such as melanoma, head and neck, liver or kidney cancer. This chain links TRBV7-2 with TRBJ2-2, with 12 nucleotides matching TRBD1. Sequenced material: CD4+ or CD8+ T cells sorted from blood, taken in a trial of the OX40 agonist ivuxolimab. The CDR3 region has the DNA TGTGCCAGCAGCTCCGGGACAGGGGGCTATCGCACCGGGGAGCTGTTTTTT. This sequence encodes CASSSGTGGYRTGELFF. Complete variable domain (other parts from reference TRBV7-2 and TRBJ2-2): GAGVSQSPSNKVTEKGKDVELRCDPISGHTALYWYRQSLGQGLEFLIYFQGNSAPDKSGLPSDRFSAERTGGSVSTLTIQRTQQEDSAVYLCASSSGTGGYRTGELFFGEGSRLTVL.